The count of the clone carrying this TCR beta chain is one. A much more abundant neighbour one base away suggests this may be a read error. This CDR3 comprises 13 residues. Germline CDR1 is DFQATT and CDR2 is SNEGSKA (reference sequence). The data stem from a study of molecular identifiers for immune sequencing clone quantification. Study information: Replicate runs used RNA from about 20,000 or 100,000 naive CD8 cells, which was split five ways into aliquots, and four of those aliquots were then sequenced.

TCRdb reprocessed the PCR reads via MiXCR and lists one record per CDR3 protein. Among over 550,000 distinct CDR3 sequences listed, 25% were seen once. This TCR was sampled from a human donor in good health. Some libraries in this study had Jurkat cell RNA spiked in. This chain connects TRBV20-1 to TRBJ1-5, with D hard to call. Sequencing input: naive CD8+ T cells from blood, with Jurkat cell RNA spiked in. Indicated subset: FACS-sorted CD8+CD4-CCR7+CD45RA+ naive T cells. For the CDR3, the DNA is TGCAGTGCTACCGACATTAGCAATCAGCCCCAGCAATTT. Amino acid sequence: CSATDISNQPQQF.